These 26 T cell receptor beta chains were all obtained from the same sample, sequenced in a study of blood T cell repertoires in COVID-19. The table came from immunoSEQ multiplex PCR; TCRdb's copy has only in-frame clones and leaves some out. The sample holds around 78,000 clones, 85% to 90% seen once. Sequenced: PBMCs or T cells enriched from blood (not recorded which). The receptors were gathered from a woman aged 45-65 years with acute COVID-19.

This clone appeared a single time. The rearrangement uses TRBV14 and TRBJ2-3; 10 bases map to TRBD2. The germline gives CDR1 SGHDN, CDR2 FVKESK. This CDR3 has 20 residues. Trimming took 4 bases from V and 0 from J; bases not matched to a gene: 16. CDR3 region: CASSPNLAGEFSISTDTQYF. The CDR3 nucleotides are TGTGCCAGCAGCCCCAACCTAGCGGGAGAGTTTTCCATAAGCACAGATACGCAGTATTTT.

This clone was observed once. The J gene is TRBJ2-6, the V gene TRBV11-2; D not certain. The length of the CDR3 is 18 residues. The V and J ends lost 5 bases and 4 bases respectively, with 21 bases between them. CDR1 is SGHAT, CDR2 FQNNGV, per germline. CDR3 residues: CASSPTRRPTRGANVLTF. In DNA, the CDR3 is TGTGCCAGCAGCCCGACGCGGCGTCCAACCCGAGGGGCCAACGTCCTGACTTTC.

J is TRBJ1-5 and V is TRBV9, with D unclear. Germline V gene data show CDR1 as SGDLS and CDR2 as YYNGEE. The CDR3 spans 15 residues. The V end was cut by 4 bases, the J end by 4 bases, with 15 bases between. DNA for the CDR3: TGTGCCAGCAGCACCTCAGCGGATTATAATCAGCCCCAGCATTTT. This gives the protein CASSTSADYNQPQHF.

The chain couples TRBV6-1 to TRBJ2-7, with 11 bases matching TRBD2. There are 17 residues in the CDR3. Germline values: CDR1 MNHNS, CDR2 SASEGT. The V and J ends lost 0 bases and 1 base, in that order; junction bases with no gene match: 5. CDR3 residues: CASSEARLAGWSYEQYF. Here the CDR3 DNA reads TGTGCCAGCAGTGAAGCACGACTAGCGGGATGGTCCTACGAGCAGTACTTC.

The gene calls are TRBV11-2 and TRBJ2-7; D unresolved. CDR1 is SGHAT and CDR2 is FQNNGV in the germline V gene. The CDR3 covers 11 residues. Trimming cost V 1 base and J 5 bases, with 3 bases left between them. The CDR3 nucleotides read TGTGCCAGCAGCTTAGGGCACGAGCAGTACTTC. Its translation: CASSLGHEQYF.

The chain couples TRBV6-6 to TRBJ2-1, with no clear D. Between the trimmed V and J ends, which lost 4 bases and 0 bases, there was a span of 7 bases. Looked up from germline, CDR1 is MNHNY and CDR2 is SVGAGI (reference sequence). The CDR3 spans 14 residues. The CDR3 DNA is TGTGCCAGCAGTTCTAGGAGCTCCTACAATGAGCAGTTCTTC. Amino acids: CASSSRSSYNEQFF.

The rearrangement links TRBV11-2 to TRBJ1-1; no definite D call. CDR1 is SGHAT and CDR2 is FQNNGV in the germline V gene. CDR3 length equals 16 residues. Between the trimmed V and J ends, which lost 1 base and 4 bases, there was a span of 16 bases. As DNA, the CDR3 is TGTGCCAGCAGCTTAGGAGGTCGAGGGTTAATCACTGAAGCTTTCTTT. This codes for CASSLGGRGLITEAFF.

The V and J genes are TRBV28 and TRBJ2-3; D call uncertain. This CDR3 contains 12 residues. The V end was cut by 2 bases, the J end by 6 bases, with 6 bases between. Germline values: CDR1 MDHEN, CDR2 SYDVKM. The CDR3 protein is CASSLLRDTQYF. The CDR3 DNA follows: TGTGCCAGCAGTTTACTCAGGGATACGCAGTATTTT.

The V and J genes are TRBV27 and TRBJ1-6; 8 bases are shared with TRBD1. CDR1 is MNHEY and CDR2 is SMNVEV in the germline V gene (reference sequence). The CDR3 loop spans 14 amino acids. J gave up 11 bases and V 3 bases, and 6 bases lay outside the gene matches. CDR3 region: CASSFGTGPTPLHF. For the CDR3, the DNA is TGTGCCAGCAGTTTTGGGACAGGTCCGACACCCCTCCACTTT.

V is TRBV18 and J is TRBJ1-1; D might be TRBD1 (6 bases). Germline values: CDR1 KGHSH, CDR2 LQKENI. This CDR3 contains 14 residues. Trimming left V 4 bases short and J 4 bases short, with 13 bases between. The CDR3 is CASSQDRQGTEAFF. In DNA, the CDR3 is TGTGCCAGCTCACAAGACAGGCAAGGCACTGAAGCTTTCTTT.

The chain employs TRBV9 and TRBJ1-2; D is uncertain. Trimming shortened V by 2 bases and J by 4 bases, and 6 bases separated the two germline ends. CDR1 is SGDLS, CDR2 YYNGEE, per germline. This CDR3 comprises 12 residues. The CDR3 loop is CASSVGFYGYTF. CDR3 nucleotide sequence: TGTGCCAGCAGCGTCGGGTTCTATGGCTACACCTTC.

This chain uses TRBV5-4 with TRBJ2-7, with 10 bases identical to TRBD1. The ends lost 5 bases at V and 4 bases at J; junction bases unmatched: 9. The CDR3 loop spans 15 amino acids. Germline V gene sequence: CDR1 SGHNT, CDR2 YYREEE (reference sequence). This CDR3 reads CASSTATGGRYEQYF. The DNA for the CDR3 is TGTGCCAGCAGTACCGCGACAGGGGGCAGATACGAGCAGTACTTC.

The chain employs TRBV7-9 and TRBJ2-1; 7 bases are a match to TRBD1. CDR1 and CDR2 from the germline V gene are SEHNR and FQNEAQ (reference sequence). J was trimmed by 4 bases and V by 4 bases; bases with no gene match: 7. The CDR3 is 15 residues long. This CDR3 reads CASSSPGQTYNEQFF. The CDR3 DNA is TGTGCCAGCAGCTCTCCGGGACAGACATACAATGAGCAGTTCTTC.

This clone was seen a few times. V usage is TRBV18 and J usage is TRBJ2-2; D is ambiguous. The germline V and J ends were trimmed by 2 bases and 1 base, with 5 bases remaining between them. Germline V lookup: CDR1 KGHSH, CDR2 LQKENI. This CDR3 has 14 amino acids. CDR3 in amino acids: CASSPAVNTGELFF. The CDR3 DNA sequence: TGTGCCAGCTCACCAGCGGTGAACACCGGGGAGCTGTTTTTT.

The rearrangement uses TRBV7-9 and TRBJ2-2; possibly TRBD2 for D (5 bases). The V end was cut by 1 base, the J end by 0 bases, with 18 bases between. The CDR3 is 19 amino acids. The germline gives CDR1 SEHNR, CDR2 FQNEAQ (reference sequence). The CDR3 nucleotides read TGTGCCAGCAGCTTAGTTGGGTTTTGGAGGCGGACGAACACCGGGGAGCTGTTTTTT. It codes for CASSLVGFWRRTNTGELFF.

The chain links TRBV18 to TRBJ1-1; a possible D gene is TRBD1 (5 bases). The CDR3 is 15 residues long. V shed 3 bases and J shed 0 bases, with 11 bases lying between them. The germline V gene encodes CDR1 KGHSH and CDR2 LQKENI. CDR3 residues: CASSPLTELNTEAFF. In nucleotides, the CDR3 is TGTGCCAGCTCACCGTTGACAGAACTGAACACTGAAGCTTTCTTT.

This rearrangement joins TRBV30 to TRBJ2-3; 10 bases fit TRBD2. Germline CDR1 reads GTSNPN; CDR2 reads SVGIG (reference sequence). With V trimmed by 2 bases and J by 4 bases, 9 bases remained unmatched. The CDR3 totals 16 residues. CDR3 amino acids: CAWSRSSGRVPDTQYF. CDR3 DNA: TGTGCCTGGAGTAGGTCTAGCGGGAGAGTACCAGATACGCAGTATTTT. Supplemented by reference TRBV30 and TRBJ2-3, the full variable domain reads SQTIHQWPATLVQPVGSPLSLECTVEGTSNPNLYWYRQAAGRGLQLLFYSVGIGQISSEVPQNLSASRPQDRQFILSSKKLLLSDSGFYLCAWSRSSGRVPDTQYFGPGTRLTVL.

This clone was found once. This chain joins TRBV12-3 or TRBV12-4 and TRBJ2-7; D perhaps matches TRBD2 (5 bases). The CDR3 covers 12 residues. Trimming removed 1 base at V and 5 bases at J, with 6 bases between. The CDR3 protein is CASSLGGNEQYF. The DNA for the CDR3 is TGTGCCAGCAGTTTAGGAGGGAACGAGCAGTACTTC.

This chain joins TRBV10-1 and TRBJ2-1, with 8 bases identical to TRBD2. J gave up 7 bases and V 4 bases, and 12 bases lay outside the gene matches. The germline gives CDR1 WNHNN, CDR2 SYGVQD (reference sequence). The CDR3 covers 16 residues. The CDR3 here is CASSVRGGLLGNEQFF. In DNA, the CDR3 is TGCGCCAGCAGTGTCCGCGGGGGGCTGCTTGGGAATGAGCAGTTCTTC.

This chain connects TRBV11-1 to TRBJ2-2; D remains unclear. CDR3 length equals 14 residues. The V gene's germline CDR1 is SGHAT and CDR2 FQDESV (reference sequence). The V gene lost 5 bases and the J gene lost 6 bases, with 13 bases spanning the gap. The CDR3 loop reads CASSLQPDSGELFF. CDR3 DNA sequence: TGTGCCAGCAGCCTCCAGCCCGACTCCGGGGAGCTGTTTTTT.

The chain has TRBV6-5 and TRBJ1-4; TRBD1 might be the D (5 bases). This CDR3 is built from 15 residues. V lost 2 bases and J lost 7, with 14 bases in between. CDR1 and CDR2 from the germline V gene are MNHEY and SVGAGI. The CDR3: CASSYARGKAEKLFF. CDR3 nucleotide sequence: TGTGCCAGCAGTTACGCCCGGGGGAAGGCTGAAAAACTGTTTTTT.

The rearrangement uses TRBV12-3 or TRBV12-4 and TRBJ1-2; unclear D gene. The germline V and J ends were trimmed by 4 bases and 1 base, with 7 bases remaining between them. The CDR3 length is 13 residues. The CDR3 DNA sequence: TGTGCCAGCAGTTCGACACGTAACTATGGCTACACCTTC. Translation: CASSSTRNYGYTF.

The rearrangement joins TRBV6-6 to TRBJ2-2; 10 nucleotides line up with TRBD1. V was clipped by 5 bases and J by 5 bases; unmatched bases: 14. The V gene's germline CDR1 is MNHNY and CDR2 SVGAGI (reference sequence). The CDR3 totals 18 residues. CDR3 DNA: TGTGCCAGCAGTCCTCGTAGGGGACAGGGGACCAGTACCGGGGAGCTGTTTTTT. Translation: CASSPRRGQGTSTGELFF.

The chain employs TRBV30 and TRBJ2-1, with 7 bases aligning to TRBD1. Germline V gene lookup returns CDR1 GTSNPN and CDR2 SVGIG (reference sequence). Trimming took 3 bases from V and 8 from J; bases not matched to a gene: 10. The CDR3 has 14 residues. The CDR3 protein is CAWRPGQSTHEQFF. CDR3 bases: TGTGCCTGGAGACCGGGACAGAGCACCCATGAGCAGTTCTTC.

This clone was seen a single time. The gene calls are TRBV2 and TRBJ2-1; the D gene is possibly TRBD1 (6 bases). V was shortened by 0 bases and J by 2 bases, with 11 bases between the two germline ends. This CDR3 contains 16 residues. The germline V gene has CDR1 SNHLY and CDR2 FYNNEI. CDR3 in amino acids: CASSEALGAPYNEQFF. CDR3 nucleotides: TGTGCCAGCAGTGAAGCGTTGGGGGCTCCCTACAATGAGCAGTTCTTC. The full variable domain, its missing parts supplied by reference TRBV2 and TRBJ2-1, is EPEVTQTPSHQVTQMGQEVILRCVPISNHLYFYWYRQILGQKVEFLVSFYNNEISEKSEIFDDQFSVERPDGSNFTLKIRSTKLEDSAMYFCASSEALGAPYNEQFFGPGTRLTVL.

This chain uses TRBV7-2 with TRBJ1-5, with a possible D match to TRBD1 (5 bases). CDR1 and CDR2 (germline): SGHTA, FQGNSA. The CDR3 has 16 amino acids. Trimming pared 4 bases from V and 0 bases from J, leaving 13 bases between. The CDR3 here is CASSWTQAHSNQPQHF. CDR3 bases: TGTGCCAGCAGCTGGACACAGGCCCATAGCAATCAGCCCCAGCATTTT. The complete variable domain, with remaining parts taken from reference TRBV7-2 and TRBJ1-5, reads GAGVSQSPSNKVTEKGKDVELRCDPISGHTALYWYRQSLGQGLEFLIYFQGNSAPDKSGLPSDRFSAERTGGSVSTLTIQRTQQEDSAVYLCASSWTQAHSNQPQHFGDGTRLSIL.